This note documents a single T cell receptor beta chain sequence. Its binding antigen is unknown. Base qualities are missing; no much larger clone stands one base away. The CDR3 regions of human TCRbeta chains were analyzed by immunosequencing. In the authors' own workflow: TCRs in the repertoires were matched against a reference library of SARS-CoV-2-specific TCRs that had been generated with the MIRA antigen-specificity platform. Breadth was defined as the fraction of unique TCRs that were SARS-CoV-2-associated, and depth was defined as the fraction of total T cells that were SARS-CoV-2-associated. Using the MIRA data, each spike-specific TCR was mapped to the spike region that the TCR reacts to and placed in a CD4 or CD8 class. Log10-transformed breadth and depth values were compared by one-way ANOVA with Sidak's multiple comparisons tests. Drawn from immuneACCESS, this table holds only the in-frame rearrangements with V and J called that TCRdb kept. Clones are partly lost; checked studies trace under half to an unresolved V gene and leave the rest unexplained. The D gene and trimming were derived from the DNA, and the V and J assignments and clone size from that table. The sample contains 99,000 or so clones, around 86% of them found a single time. 2.5% to 3.5% of the sample is in the top ten clones.

This sample was included in a study of T cell responses to AZD1222 COVID-19 vaccine (dated by TCRdb to the early 2020s). Broadly, across the study: A total of around 240 trial participants underwent TCR sequencing, of whom 207 had received two doses of AZD1222 and roughly 26 had received two doses of the MenACWY control vaccine. Enrollment into the trials was organized by age into subgroups of 18-55, 56-69 and 70-plus years, and those subgroups contained about 160, 30 and 59 TCR-sequenced participants, respectively.

Per the germline V gene, MRHNA is the CDR1 and SNTAGT is the CDR2. The cysteine opens and the phenylalanine closes a CDR3 of 15 amino acids. CDR3 DNA only is kept here, 45 bases in frame from base 1. V ends up 0 bases short and J 6 bases short, with an unmatched junction base count of 1. Read against the paper, the sample's time point label means: about 28 days (+/-7) after the second vaccine dose. Per the publication, the treatment or condition label means: meningococcal conjugate vaccine given as trial control. Vaccinee samples were obtained from the UK trials COV001 and COV002, which included a single-blind randomized controlled phase 2/3 trial of AZD1222 (ChAdOx1 nCoV-19) in healthy adults. For TCRbeta chain sequencing, PBMC samples were collected from trial participants at day 0 and at day 28 after the second dose. What the research found in general, with its limitations: A significant rise in spike-specific TCR breadth and depth was observed after two AZD1222 doses relative to day 0 and relative to MenACWY recipients. Epitopes outside the regions mutated in the B.1.351 and B.1.1.7 variants were reportedly recognized by nearly half of the unique spike-specific TCRs. No day 14 peak-response samples were available, so repertoires were characterized only after the peak T cell response. Most participants were white British and females outnumbered males, and the authors suggested that clonal diversity may have been underestimated. Vaccine-associated CD4 TCRs spanned the whole spike protein, with dominant responses in regions 160-218 and 743-854. Conclusions about previously exposed vaccinees were limited because only five to seven AZD1222 recipients were SARS-CoV-2 seropositive at baseline. The 56-69-year group was small, and its depth increase did not reach significance, likely because of low power.

The source of this sequence is an adult who received the MenACWY meningococcal vaccine as a control. Recombination joined TRBV6-4 with TRBJ2-1, with 11 central nucleotides matching TRBD2. The material was peripheral blood, obtained 28 days after the second dose of the MenACWY control vaccine. Here is the DNA: TGTGCCAGCAGTGACTCTAGCGGGGGGGCCAATGAGCAGTTCTTC. It specifies CASSDSSGGANEQFF.